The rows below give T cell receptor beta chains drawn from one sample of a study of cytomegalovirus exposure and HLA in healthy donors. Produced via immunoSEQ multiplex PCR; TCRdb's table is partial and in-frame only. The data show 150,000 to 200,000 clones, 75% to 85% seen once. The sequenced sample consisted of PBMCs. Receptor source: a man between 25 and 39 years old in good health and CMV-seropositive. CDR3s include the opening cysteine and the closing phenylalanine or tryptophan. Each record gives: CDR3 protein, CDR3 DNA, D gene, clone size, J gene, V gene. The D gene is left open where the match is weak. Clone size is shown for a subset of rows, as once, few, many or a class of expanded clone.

CDR3: CASRAGGYNEQFF
DNA: TGCGCCAGCAGAGCGGGTGGTTACAATGAGCAGTTCTTC
D: .
size: .
J: TRBJ2-1
V: TRBV5-1

CDR3: CASSESRDSQPQHF
DNA: TGTGCCAGTAGCGAAAGCAGGGATAGCCAGCCCCAGCATTTT
D: .
size: .
J: TRBJ1-5
V: TRBV19

CDR3: CASTLRQGDTGELFF
DNA: TGCGCCAGCACCTTAAGACAGGGGGACACCGGGGAGCTGTTTTTT
D: TRBD1
size: .
J: TRBJ2-2
V: TRBV5-1

CDR3: CASSYSWGGYEQYF
DNA: TGTGCCAGCAGTTACTCCTGGGGGGGCTACGAGCAGTACTTC
D: TRBD2
size: few
J: TRBJ2-7
V: TRBV6-5

CDR3: CASSFVGLETQYF
DNA: TGTGCCAGCAGCTTTGTGGGCCTAGAGACCCAGTACTTC
D: .
size: .
J: TRBJ2-5
V: TRBV11-2

CDR3: CASSGKAGGADTQYF
DNA: TGTGCCAGCAGTGGAAAAGCGGGGGGGGCAGATACGCAGTATTTT
D: TRBD2
size: many
J: TRBJ2-3
V: TRBV6-4

CDR3: CASRLVSRLYSNQPQHF
DNA: TGTGCAAGTCGCTTAGTGAGCAGACTCTATAGCAATCAGCCCCAGCATTTT
D: .
size: .
J: TRBJ1-5
V: TRBV12-2

CDR3: CASSSKAGWSYEQYF
DNA: TGTGCCAGCAGCTCCAAAGCGGGGTGGTCTTACGAGCAGTACTTC
D: TRBD2
size: few
J: TRBJ2-7
V: TRBV5-4

CDR3: CASKAPDSSYEQYF
DNA: TGTGCCAGCAAAGCCCCCGACAGTTCCTACGAGCAGTACTTC
D: .
size: .
J: TRBJ2-7
V: TRBV6-5

CDR3: CASSFDRDRQSPQYF
DNA: TGTGCCAGCAGCTTTGACCGGGACAGGCAATCTCCCCAGTACTTC
D: TRBD1
size: .
J: TRBJ2-5
V: TRBV7-9

CDR3: CASSRGQGGNQPQHF
DNA: TGTGCCAGCAGCCGGGGACAGGGGGGCAATCAGCCCCAGCATTTT
D: TRBD1
size: .
J: TRBJ1-5
V: TRBV28

CDR3: CASSQTGRENIQYF
DNA: TGCGCCAGCAGCCAGACAGGGAGAGAAAACATTCAGTACTTC
D: TRBD1
size: .
J: TRBJ2-4
V: TRBV4-1

CDR3: CASSQDPANEQYF
DNA: TGCGCCAGCAGCCAAGATCCCGCGAACGAGCAGTACTTC
D: .
size: few
J: TRBJ2-7
V: TRBV4-1

CDR3: CATSRDWTGHSNQPQHF
DNA: TGTGCCACCAGCAGAGATTGGACAGGGCATAGCAATCAGCCCCAGCATTTT
D: TRBD1
size: few
J: TRBJ1-5
V: TRBV15

CDR3: CASSTGGSYEQYF
DNA: TGTGCCAGCAGTACAGGGGGGTCCTACGAGCAGTACTTC
D: TRBD1
size: .
J: TRBJ2-7
V: TRBV28

CDR3: CASSLTSGMAGELFF
DNA: TGTGCCAGCAGCTTGACTAGCGGGATGGCCGGGGAGCTGTTTTTT
D: TRBD2
size: .
J: TRBJ2-2
V: TRBV5-6

CDR3: CASSLGPTAEQFF
DNA: TGTGCCAGCAGCTTGGGGCCTACCGCTGAGCAGTTCTTC
D: .
size: .
J: TRBJ2-1
V: TRBV7-3

CDR3: CASSQDPTTGEQYF
DNA: TGCGCCAGCAGCCAAGATCCTACGACGGGGGAGCAGTACTTC
D: .
size: .
J: TRBJ2-7
V: TRBV4-3

CDR3: CASSELRPWRGDEKLFF
DNA: TGCGCCAGCAGTGAACTTCGCCCCTGGAGGGGTGATGAAAAACTGTTTTTT
D: .
size: few
J: TRBJ1-4
V: TRBV10-2

CDR3: CASSQTGGNEQYF
DNA: TGTGCCAGTAGTCAGACAGGGGGCAACGAGCAGTACTTC
D: TRBD1
size: once
J: TRBJ2-7
V: TRBV19

CDR3: CASSDDSVLNSPLHF
DNA: TGTGCCAGCAGTGATGACAGTGTTCTCAATTCACCCCTCCACTTT
D: .
size: .
J: TRBJ1-6
V: TRBV2

CDR3: CATSRDRVAGGPGETQYF
DNA: TGTGCCACCAGCAGAGATCGAGTGGCGGGAGGGCCCGGAGAGACCCAGTACTTC
D: TRBD2
size: .
J: TRBJ2-5
V: TRBV15

CDR3: CASSLTTDTQYF
DNA: TGCGCCAGCAGCCTAACCACAGATACGCAGTATTTT
D: .
size: .
J: TRBJ2-3
V: TRBV5-1

CDR3: CASSFVTSGYNEQFF
DNA: TGTGCCAGCAGCTTTGTGACTAGCGGGTACAATGAGCAGTTCTTC
D: TRBD2
size: once
J: TRBJ2-1
V: TRBV5-6

CDR3: CASSVTGTGSEQYF
DNA: TGTGCCAGCAGTGTCACCGGGACAGGTTCCGAGCAGTACTTC
D: TRBD1
size: .
J: TRBJ2-7
V: TRBV6-1

CDR3: CASSISRATEQYF
DNA: TGTGCCAGTAGTATAAGTCGAGCGACCGAGCAGTACTTC
D: .
size: .
J: TRBJ2-7
V: TRBV19

CDR3: CASSQGTGFGANVLTF
DNA: TGCGCCAGCAGCCAAGGGACAGGGTTCGGGGCCAACGTCCTGACTTTC
D: TRBD1
size: .
J: TRBJ2-6
V: TRBV4-3

CDR3: CASSFLPTRGSPLHF
DNA: TGTGCCAGCAGTTTTTTGCCGACCAGGGGTTCACCCCTCCACTTT
D: .
size: .
J: TRBJ1-6
V: TRBV27

CDR3: CASSVGSGGNGFEQYF
DNA: TGTGCCAGCAGCGTAGGATCAGGGGGCAACGGGTTCGAGCAGTACTTC
D: TRBD1
size: .
J: TRBJ2-7
V: TRBV9

CDR3: CASSEAGGPGELFF
DNA: TGTGCCAGCAGTGAAGCGGGGGGGCCCGGGGAGCTGTTTTTT
D: .
size: .
J: TRBJ2-2
V: TRBV6-1

CDR3: CASSRPGLAGYNEQFF
DNA: TGTGCCAGCAGCCGACCGGGACTAGCGGGATACAATGAGCAGTTCTTC
D: TRBD2
size: .
J: TRBJ2-1
V: TRBV14

CDR3: CASSLVASSGADTQYF
DNA: TGTGCCAGCAGCTTAGTCGCGTCTAGCGGGGCAGATACGCAGTATTTT
D: TRBD2
size: few
J: TRBJ2-3
V: TRBV7-6

CDR3: CASSQARQVNSPLHF
DNA: TGTGCCAGCAGCCAAGCTCGGCAGGTTAATTCACCCCTCCACTTT
D: .
size: few
J: TRBJ1-6
V: TRBV14

CDR3: CSSSSPGIMNTEAFF
DNA: TGTTCCAGCAGCTCCCCCGGGATAATGAACACTGAAGCTTTCTTT
D: .
size: .
J: TRBJ1-1
V: TRBV7-9

CDR3: CASSWAGGLSPLHF
DNA: TGTGCCAGCAGCTGGGCCGGGGGGCTCTCACCCCTCCACTTT
D: .
size: once
J: TRBJ1-6
V: TRBV5-4

CDR3: CASSYSRGGYNEQFF
DNA: TGTGCCAGCAGTTACTCGCGCGGGGGCTACAATGAGCAGTTCTTC
D: TRBD2
size: .
J: TRBJ2-1
V: TRBV6-6

CDR3: CASSSGGTVNEQFF
DNA: TGTGCCAGCAGTTCGGGAGGGACAGTCAATGAGCAGTTCTTC
D: .
size: few
J: TRBJ2-1
V: TRBV6-5

CDR3: CASSLAGGIFSTEAFF
DNA: TGTGCCAGCAGCTTGGCCGGGGGGATTTTTAGCACTGAAGCTTTCTTT
D: .
size: .
J: TRBJ1-1
V: TRBV5-5

CDR3: CASSLVASGRPEQFF
DNA: TGTGCCAGCAGTTTAGTGGCTAGCGGGAGGCCCGAGCAGTTCTTC
D: TRBD2
size: .
J: TRBJ2-1
V: TRBV28

CDR3: CASSPRTGGYNEQFF
DNA: TGCGCCAGCAGCCCCAGGACAGGGGGCTACAATGAGCAGTTCTTC
D: TRBD1
size: once
J: TRBJ2-1
V: TRBV4-3

CDR3: CASSIRRGQGTQYETQYF
DNA: TGTGCCAGTAGTATCCGTAGGGGACAGGGGACCCAGTACGAGACCCAGTACTTC
D: TRBD1
size: .
J: TRBJ2-5
V: TRBV19

CDR3: CSVVEGSTDTQYF
DNA: TGCAGCGTTGTGGAGGGGAGCACAGATACGCAGTATTTT
D: .
size: .
J: TRBJ2-3
V: TRBV29-1

CDR3: CASSPGQEKSYGYTF
DNA: TGCGCCAGCAGCCCTGGACAGGAAAAGAGCTATGGCTACACCTTC
D: TRBD1
size: .
J: TRBJ1-2
V: TRBV5-1

CDR3: CASSQGGSLYGYTF
DNA: TGCGCCAGCAGCCAAGGAGGGTCCCTCTATGGCTACACCTTC
D: .
size: .
J: TRBJ1-2
V: TRBV4-3

CDR3: CASSSPGAASYNEQFF
DNA: TGTGCCAGCAGCTCCCCAGGGGCAGCCTCCTACAATGAGCAGTTCTTC
D: .
size: .
J: TRBJ2-1
V: TRBV5-4

CDR3: CASSRGTINTDTQYF
DNA: TGTGCCAGCAGCCGCGGGACTATAAACACAGATACGCAGTATTTT
D: TRBD2
size: .
J: TRBJ2-3
V: TRBV11-2

CDR3: CSVRTGGEQYF
DNA: TGCAGCGTACGGACAGGGGGCGAGCAGTACTTC
D: TRBD1
size: .
J: TRBJ2-7
V: TRBV29-1